The T cell receptor (beta chain) described here comes from a study of T cells in Graves' hyperthyroidism and ophthalmopathy. RNA transcripts yielded amplified TCR beta CDR3 regions. First-round RT-PCR targeting the TCR CDR3 was performed with the HTBI primer set. From the multiplex PCR reads, TCRdb called clonotypes with MiXCR, one entry per CDR3 protein. The data hold about 420,000 distinct CDR3 sequences, with 12% to 15% observed a single time. V was clipped by 4 bases and J by 0 bases; unmatched bases: 12. Germline CDR1 SGHAT, CDR2 FQNNGV. This CDR3 has 19 amino acids. The sample comprised blood. The chain couples TRBV11-2 to TRBJ2-1; 10 bases map to TRBD2. The TCR was taken from a young woman with Graves' hyperthyroidism. The CDR3 coding sequence is TGTGCCAGCAGCTCCCCCTTAGTAGCGGGAGGACACTCCTACAATGAGCAGTTCTTC. This gives the protein CASSSPLVAGGHSYNEQFF.